Reported below is one T cell receptor beta chain. Its antigen is unidentified. This entry is derived from a study of cytomegalovirus exposure and HLA in healthy donors. Study-wide results and caveats: When analyzed later, a missense DCLRE1C variant was found to be linked to TCR beta V- and J-gene trimming. V segments that were indistinguishable, TRBV6-2 and TRBV6-3 among them, were omitted from analysis. Later analysis showed most CMV-associated TCR beta chains appearing HLA-restricted. As was reported, the HLA-A and HLA-B alleles of most subjects were accurately predicted from TCR beta sequences.

CDR3 length: 17 amino acids. V lost 3 bases, J lost 6 bases, and 17 bases stayed unmatched. The germline V gene has CDR1 SGHRS and CDR2 YFSETQ. PCR amplification relied on 60 Vbeta primers (plus 13 Jbeta primers). TCRdb keeps only in-frame clones here, not all; method: immunoSEQ multiplex PCR. The profile shows about 150,000 clones, about 75% of them singletons. The sequenced material came from PBMCs. This chain joins TRBV5-1 and TRBJ1-2; 7 bases map to TRBD1. This sequence originates from a man in his late teens or twenties in good health and CMV-seronegative. The CDR3 here is CASSSAASTGALNGYTF. The CDR3 nucleotides read TGCGCCAGCAGCTCCGCGGCTAGCACAGGGGCGCTTAATGGCTACACCTTC.